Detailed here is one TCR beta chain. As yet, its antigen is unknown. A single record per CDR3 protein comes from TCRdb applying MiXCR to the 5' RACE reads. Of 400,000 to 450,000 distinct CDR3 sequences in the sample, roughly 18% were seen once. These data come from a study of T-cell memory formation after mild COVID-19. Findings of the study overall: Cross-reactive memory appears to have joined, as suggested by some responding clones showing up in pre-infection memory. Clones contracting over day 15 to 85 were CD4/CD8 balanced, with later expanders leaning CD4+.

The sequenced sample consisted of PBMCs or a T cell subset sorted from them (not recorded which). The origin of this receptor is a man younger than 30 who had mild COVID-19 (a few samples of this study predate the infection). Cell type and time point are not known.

CDR3 in amino acids: CSSPGDSNSYEQYF. The CDR3 nucleotides read TGCAGTTCCCCCGGGGACAGCAATTCCTACGAGCAGTACTTC. This chain links TRBV20-1 with TRBJ2-7, with 7 bases matching TRBD1. The CDR3 consists of 14 residues. Germline CDR1 DFQATT, CDR2 SNEGSKA (reference sequence). With V trimmed by 8 bases and J by 1 base, 11 bases remained unmatched.